The rows below give T cell receptor beta chains drawn from one sample of a study of T cell responses to AZD1222 COVID-19 vaccine. Assay: immunoSEQ multiplex PCR; the TCRdb copy retains only in-frame clones and omits some. Counted here are fewer than 120,000 clones, roughly 90% occurring once; the ten biggest clones make up almost 2.5%. The specimen was peripheral blood, collected 28 days after the second AZD1222 dose. These receptors were collected from an adult who received the AZD1222 COVID-19 vaccine. Each CDR3 is given with its conserved first and last residue. The D gene is left open where the match is weak. For some rows the clone size is stated as once, few or many, or as a class when expanded; others skip it.

j_gene	v_gene	abundance	d_gene	CDR3aa	CDR3nt
TRBJ1-2	TRBV29-1	-	TRBD1	CSVAEPDRVSHGYTF	TGCAGCGTTGCCGAACCGGACAGGGTATCCCATGGCTACACCTTC
TRBJ2-3	TRBV24-1	few	-	CATSDLPADTQYF	TGTGCCACCAGTGATTTGCCTGCTGATACGCAGTATTTT
TRBJ1-1	TRBV30	-	-	CAWSIANTEAFF	TGTGCCTGGAGTATAGCGAACACTGAAGCTTTCTTT
TRBJ1-4	TRBV7-9	-	-	CASSPSFGYSEKLFF	TGTGCCAGCAGCCCTAGCTTTGGGTATAGCGAAAAACTGTTTTTT
TRBJ1-3	TRBV28	-	-	CASKTTWGGGFGNTIYF	TGTGCCAGCAAAACTACGTGGGGAGGGGGGTTCGGAAACACCATATATTTT
TRBJ2-2	TRBV7-2	-	-	CASSFQGGGTGELFF	TGTGCCAGCAGCTTCCAGGGCGGAGGCACCGGGGAGCTGTTTTTT
TRBJ2-3	TRBV12-3/TRBV12-4	-	-	CASSFGGDTQYF	TGTGCCAGCAGTTTCGGGGGAGATACGCAGTATTTT
TRBJ2-5	TRBV9	-	TRBD1	CASSPRQGGETQYF	TGTGCCAGCAGCCCGAGACAGGGGGGAGAGACCCAGTACTTC
TRBJ2-2	TRBV6-5	once	TRBD1	CASSRDRAAGELFF	TGTGCCAGCAGCCGCGACAGGGCGGCCGGGGAGCTGTTTTTT
TRBJ1-4	TRBV4-3	once	TRBD1	CASSQDLTGVVREKLFF	TGCGCCAGCAGCCAAGACCTAACAGGGGTGGTTAGGGAAAAACTGTTTTTT
TRBJ2-2	TRBV7-7	once	-	CASVPLVPNTGELFF	TGTGCTAGCGTCCCCCTGGTACCGAACACCGGGGAGCTGTTTTTT
TRBJ2-1	TRBV25-1	-	TRBD1	CASKQGYNEQFF	TGTGCCAGCAAACAGGGGTACAATGAGCAGTTCTTC
TRBJ2-1	TRBV5-4	-	-	CASSAGHNEQFF	TGTGCCAGCAGCGCGGGTCACAATGAGCAGTTCTTC
TRBJ2-5	TRBV7-2	-	-	CASSLQLGSGETQYF	TGTGCCAGCAGCTTACAATTGGGAAGTGGGGAGACCCAGTACTTC
TRBJ1-2	TRBV15	-	TRBD1	CATSRQQGVDGYTF	TGTGCCACCAGCAGACAACAGGGGGTTGATGGCTACACCTTC
TRBJ1-1	TRBV10-3	-	TRBD1	CAISEGTGQTKVEAFF	TGTGCCATCAGTGAGGGCACGGGACAGACCAAGGTTGAAGCTTTCTTT
TRBJ2-5	TRBV10-3	-	-	CAISDGVQETQYF	TGTGCCATCAGTGATGGGGTTCAAGAGACCCAGTACTTC
TRBJ2-2	TRBV5-4	-	-	CASNLRDANTGELFF	TGTGCCAGCAACCTCAGGGATGCGAACACCGGGGAGCTGTTTTTT
TRBJ2-4	TRBV5-1	-	TRBD1	CASSYRTGGENIQYF	TGCGCCAGCAGCTATAGGACAGGGGGCGAAAACATTCAGTACTTC
TRBJ1-1	TRBV12-3/TRBV12-4	-	-	CASSSRAEAFF	TGTGCCAGCAGTTCCCGCGCTGAAGCTTTCTTT
TRBJ2-1	TRBV7-2	once	TRBD2	CASTLQWLAGPRYNEQFF	TGTGCCAGCACCCTACAGTGGCTAGCGGGCCCCCGGTACAATGAGCAGTTCTTC
TRBJ1-2	TRBV29-1	-	-	CSVESTTDGYTF	TGCAGCGTTGAATCAACGACGGATGGCTACACCTTC
TRBJ1-4	TRBV2	-	-	CASRAGWEKLFF	TGTGCCAGCAGGGCCGGATGGGAAAAACTGTTTTTT
TRBJ2-1	TRBV18	few	TRBD1	CASSWDSHEQFF	TGTGCCAGCTCATGGGACAGCCATGAGCAGTTCTTC
TRBJ2-3	TRBV6-2/TRBV6-3	-	-	CASSLRRGGGADTQYF	TGTGCCAGCAGTTTAAGGAGGGGAGGAGGCGCAGATACGCAGTATTTT
TRBJ2-5	TRBV9	-	TRBD2	CASSVAGLAGGQTQYF	TGTGCCAGCAGCGTAGCAGGACTAGCGGGGGGACAGACCCAGTACTTC
TRBJ2-7	TRBV5-1	-	-	CASSLGGYPGSYEQYF	TGCGCCAGCAGCTTGGGGGGTTATCCAGGCTCCTACGAGCAGTACTTC
TRBJ2-1	TRBV7-2	-	TRBD2	CASSLGLAGGNEQFF	TGTGCCAGCAGCTTAGGACTAGCGGGGGGGAATGAGCAGTTCTTC
TRBJ1-5	TRBV12-3/TRBV12-4	-	-	CASSLEYYQPQHF	TGTGCCAGCAGTCTTGAATATTATCAGCCCCAGCATTTT